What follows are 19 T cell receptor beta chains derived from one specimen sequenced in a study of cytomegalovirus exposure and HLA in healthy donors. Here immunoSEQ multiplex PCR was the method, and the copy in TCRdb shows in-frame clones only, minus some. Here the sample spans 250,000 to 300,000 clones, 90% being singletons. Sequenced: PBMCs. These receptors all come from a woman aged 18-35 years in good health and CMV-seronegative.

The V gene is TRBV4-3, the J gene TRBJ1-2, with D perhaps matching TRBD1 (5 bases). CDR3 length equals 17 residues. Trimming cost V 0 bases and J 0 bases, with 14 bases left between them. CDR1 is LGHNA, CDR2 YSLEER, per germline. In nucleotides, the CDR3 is TGCGCCAGCAGCCAAGAAAGGACCGACAGAACTAACTATGGCTACACCTTC. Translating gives CASSQERTDRTNYGYTF.

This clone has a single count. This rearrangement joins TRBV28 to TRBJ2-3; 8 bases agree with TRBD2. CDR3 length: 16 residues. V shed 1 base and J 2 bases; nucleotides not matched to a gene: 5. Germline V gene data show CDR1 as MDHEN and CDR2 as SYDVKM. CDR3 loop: CASSLSAGGNTDTQYF. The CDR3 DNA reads TGTGCCAGCAGTTTATCGGCGGGGGGTAACACAGATACGCAGTATTTT.

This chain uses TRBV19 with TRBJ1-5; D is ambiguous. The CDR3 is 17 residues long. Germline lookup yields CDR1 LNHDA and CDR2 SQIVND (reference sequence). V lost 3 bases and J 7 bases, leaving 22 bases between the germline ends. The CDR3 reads CASSIEYRGRREQPQHF. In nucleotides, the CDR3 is TGTGCCAGTAGTATCGAATACCGCGGCAGGAGGGAACAGCCCCAGCATTTT.

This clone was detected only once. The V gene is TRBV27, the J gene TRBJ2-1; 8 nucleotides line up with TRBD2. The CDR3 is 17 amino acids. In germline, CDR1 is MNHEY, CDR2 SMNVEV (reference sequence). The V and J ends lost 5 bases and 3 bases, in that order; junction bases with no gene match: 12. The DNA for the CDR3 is TGTGCCAGCAGTCCCCCGGGGGGGGCATCTGACTACAATGAGCAGTTCTTC. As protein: CASSPPGGASDYNEQFF.

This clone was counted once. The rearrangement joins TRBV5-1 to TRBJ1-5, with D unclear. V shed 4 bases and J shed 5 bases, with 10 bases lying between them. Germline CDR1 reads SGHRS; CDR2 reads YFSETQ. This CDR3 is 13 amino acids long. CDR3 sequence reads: CASSPMGDQPQHF. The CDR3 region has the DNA TGCGCCAGCAGCCCAATGGGAGATCAGCCCCAGCATTTT. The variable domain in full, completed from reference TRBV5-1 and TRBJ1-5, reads KAGVTQTPRYLIKTRGQQVTLSCSPISGHRSVSWYQQTPGQGLQFLFEYFSETQRNKGNFPGRFSGRQFSNSRSEMNVSTLELGDSALYLCASSPMGDQPQHFGDGTRLSIL.

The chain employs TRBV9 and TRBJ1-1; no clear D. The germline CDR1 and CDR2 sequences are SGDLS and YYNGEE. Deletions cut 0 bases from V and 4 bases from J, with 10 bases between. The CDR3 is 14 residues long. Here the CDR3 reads CASSVEEEGTEAFF. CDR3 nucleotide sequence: TGTGCCAGCAGCGTAGAGGAGGAGGGCACTGAAGCTTTCTTT.

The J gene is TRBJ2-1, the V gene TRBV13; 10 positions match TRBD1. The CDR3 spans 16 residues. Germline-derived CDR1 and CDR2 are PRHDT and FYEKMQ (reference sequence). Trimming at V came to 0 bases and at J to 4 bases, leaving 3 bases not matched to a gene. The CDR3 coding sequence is TGTGCCAGCAGCTTAGGGGGACAGGGGACTTACAATGAGCAGTTCTTC. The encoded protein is CASSLGGQGTYNEQFF.

The CDR3 sequence: CASSFAIQGLGFGNEKLFF. The CDR3 coding sequence is TGTGCCAGCAGCTTCGCAATACAGGGGTTGGGTTTTGGCAATGAAAAACTGTTTTTT. This rearrangement joins TRBV11-2 to TRBJ1-4; 7 bases map to TRBD1. Germline V gene lookup returns CDR1 SGHAT and CDR2 FQNNGV. The V and J ends lost 3 bases and 5 bases, in that order; junction bases with no gene match: 18. The CDR3 runs 19 residues.

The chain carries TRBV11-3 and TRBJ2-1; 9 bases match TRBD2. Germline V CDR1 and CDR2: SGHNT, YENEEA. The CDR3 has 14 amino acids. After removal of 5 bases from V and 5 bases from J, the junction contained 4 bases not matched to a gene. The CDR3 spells CASSTRGGHNEQFF. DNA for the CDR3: TGTGCCAGCAGCACGCGGGGGGGCCACAATGAGCAGTTCTTC.

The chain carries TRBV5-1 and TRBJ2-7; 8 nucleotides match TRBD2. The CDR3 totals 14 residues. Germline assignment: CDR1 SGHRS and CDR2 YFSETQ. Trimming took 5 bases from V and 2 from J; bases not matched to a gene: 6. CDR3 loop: CASRFGTSTYEQYF. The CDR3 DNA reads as TGCGCCAGCAGGTTTGGGACTAGTACCTACGAGCAGTACTTC. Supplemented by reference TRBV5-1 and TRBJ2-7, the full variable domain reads KAGVTQTPRYLIKTRGQQVTLSCSPISGHRSVSWYQQTPGQGLQFLFEYFSETQRNKGNFPGRFSGRQFSNSRSEMNVSTLELGDSALYLCASRFGTSTYEQYFGPGTRLTVT.

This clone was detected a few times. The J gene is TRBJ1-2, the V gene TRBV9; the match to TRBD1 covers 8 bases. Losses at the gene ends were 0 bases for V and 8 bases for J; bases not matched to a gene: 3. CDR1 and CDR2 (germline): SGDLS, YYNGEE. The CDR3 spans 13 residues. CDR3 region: CASSVVQGGGYTF. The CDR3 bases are TGTGCCAGCAGCGTAGTACAGGGGGGAGGCTACACCTTC. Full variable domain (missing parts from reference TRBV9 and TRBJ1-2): DSGVTQTPKHLITATGQRVTLRCSPRSGDLSVYWYQQSLDQGLQFLIQYYNGEERAKGNILERFSAQQFPDLHSELNLSSLELGDSALYFCASSVVQGGGYTFGSGTRLTVV.

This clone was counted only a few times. The CDR3 region is CASSNSYGYTF. The CDR3 coding sequence is TGTGCCAGCAGCAACAGTTATGGCTACACCTTC. The chain is built from TRBV28 and TRBJ1-2; D unresolved. Germline V gene lookup returns CDR1 MDHEN and CDR2 SYDVKM. This CDR3 has 11 residues. Trimming pared 6 bases from V and 5 bases from J, leaving 7 bases between.

For the CDR3, the DNA is TGTGCCAGCAGCCCGGGGGGCCGGGCAGATACGCAGTATTTT. It yields the protein CASSPGGRADTQYF. V gene TRBV11-3 combines with J gene TRBJ2-3, with D possibly being TRBD2 (7 bases). From germline, CDR1 is SGHNT and CDR2 YENEEA. The CDR3 runs to 14 residues. The V end was cut by 5 bases, the J end by 4 bases, with 13 bases between.

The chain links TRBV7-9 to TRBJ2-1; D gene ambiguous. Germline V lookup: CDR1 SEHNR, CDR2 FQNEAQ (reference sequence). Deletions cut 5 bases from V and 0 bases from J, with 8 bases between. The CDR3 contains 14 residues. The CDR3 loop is CASSPPRSYNEQFF. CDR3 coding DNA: TGTGCCAGCAGCCCCCCCCGCTCCTACAATGAGCAGTTCTTC.

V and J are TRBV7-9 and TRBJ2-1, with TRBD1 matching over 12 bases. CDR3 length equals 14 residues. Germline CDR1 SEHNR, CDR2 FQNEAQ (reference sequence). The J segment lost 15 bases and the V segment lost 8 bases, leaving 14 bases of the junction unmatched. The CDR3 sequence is CASGAGTGGPERFF. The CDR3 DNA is TGTGCCAGCGGGGCCGGGACAGGGGGCCCTGAGAGGTTCTTC. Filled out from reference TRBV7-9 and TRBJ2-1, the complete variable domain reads DTGVSQNPRHKITKRGQNVTFRCDPISEHNRLYWYRQTLGQGPEFLTYFQNEAQLEKSRLLSDRFSAERPKGSFSTLEIQRTEQGDSAMYLCASGAGTGGPERFFGPGTRLTVL.

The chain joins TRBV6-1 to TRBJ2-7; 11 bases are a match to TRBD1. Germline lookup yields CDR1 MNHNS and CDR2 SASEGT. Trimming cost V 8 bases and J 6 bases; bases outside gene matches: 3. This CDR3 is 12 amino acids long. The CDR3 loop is CASRDRGSEQYV. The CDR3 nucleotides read TGTGCCAGCCGGGACAGGGGGTCCGAGCAGTACGTC.

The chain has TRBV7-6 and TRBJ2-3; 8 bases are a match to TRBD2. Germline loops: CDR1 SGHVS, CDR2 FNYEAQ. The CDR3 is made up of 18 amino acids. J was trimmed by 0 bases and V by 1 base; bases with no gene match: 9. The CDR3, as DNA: TGTGCCAGCAGCTTAGGAGGGGAACTAGCGGCTAGCACAGATACGCAGTATTTT. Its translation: CASSLGGELAASTDTQYF.

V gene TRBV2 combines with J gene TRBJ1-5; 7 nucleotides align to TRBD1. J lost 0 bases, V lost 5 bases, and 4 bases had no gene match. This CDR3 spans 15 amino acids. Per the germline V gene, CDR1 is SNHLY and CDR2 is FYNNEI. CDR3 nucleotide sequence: TGTGCCAGCAGTTCGGGACAGTCTAGCAATCAGCCCCAGCATTTT. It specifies CASSSGQSSNQPQHF.

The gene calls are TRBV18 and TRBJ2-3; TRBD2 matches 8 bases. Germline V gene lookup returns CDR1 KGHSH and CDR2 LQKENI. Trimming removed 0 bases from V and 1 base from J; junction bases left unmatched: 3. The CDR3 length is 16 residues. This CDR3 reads CASSPPLRGGTDTQYF. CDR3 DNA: TGTGCCAGCTCACCACCGTTGCGGGGGGGCACAGATACGCAGTATTTT.